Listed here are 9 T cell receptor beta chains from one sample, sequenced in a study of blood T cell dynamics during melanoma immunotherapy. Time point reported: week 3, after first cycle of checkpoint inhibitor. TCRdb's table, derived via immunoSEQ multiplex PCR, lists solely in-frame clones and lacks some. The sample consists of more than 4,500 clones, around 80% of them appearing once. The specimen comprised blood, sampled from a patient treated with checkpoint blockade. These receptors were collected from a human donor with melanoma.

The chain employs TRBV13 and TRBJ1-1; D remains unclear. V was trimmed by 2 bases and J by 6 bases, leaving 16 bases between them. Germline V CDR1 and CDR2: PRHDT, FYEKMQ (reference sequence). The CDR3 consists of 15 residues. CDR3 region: CASSLNMGRGAEAFF. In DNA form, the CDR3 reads TGTGCCAGCAGCTTAAACATGGGTCGGGGAGCTGAAGCTTTCTTT.

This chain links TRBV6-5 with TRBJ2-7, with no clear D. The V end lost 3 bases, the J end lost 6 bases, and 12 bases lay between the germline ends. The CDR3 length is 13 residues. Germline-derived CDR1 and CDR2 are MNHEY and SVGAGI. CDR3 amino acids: CASSYERRGEQYF. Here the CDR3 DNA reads TGTGCCAGCAGTTATGAGAGGCGAGGCGAGCAGTACTTC.

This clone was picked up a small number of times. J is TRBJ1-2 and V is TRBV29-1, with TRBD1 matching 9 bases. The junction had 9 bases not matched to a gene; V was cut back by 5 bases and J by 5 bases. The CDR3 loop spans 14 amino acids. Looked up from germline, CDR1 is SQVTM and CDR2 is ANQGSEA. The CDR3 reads CSVTGTGPYYGYTF. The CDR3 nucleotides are TGCAGCGTTACCGGGACAGGGCCGTATTATGGCTACACCTTC.

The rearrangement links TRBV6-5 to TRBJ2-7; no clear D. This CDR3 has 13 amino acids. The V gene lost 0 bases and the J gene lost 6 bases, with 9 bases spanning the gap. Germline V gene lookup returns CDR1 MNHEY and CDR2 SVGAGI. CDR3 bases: TGTGCCAGCAGTTACTCGGAGCTTGGCGAGCAGTACTTC. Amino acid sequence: CASSYSELGEQYF.

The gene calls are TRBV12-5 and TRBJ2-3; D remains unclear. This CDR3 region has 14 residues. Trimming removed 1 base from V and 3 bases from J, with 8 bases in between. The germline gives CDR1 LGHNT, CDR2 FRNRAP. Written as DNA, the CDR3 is TGTGCTAGTGGTTTGGAAATAAGGACAGATACGCAGTATTTT. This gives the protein CASGLEIRTDTQYF.

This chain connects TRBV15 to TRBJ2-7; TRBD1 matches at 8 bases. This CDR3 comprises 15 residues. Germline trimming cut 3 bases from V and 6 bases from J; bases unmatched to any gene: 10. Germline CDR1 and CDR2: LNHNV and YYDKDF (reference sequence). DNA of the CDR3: TGTGCCACCAGCAGGCCCACAGGGGGTTCGAGCGAGCAGTACTTC. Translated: CATSRPTGGSSEQYF.

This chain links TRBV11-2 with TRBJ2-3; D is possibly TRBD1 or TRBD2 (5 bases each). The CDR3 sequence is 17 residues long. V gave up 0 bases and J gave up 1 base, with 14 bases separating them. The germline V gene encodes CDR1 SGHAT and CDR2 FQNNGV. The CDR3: CASSLEVWRGGTDTQYF. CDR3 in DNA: TGTGCCAGCAGCTTAGAGGTCTGGAGAGGGGGCACAGATACGCAGTATTTT.

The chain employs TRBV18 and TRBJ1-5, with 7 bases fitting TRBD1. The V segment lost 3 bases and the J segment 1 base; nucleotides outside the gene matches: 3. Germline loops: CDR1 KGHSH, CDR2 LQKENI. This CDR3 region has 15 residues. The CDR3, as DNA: TGTGCCAGCTCACCCGACAGGGTGAGCAATCAGCCCCAGCATTTT. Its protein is CASSPDRVSNQPQHF. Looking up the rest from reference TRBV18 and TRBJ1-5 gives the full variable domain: NAGVMQNPRHLVRRRGQEARLRCSPMKGHSHVYWYRQLPEEGLKFMVYLQKENIIDESGMPKERFSAEFPKEGPSILRIQQVVRGDSAAYFCASSPDRVSNQPQHFGDGTRLSIL.

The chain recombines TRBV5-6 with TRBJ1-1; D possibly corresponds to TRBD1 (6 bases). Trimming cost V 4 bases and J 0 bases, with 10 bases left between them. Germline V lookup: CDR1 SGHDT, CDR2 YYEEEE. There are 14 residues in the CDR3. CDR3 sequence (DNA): TGTGCCAGCAGCGGGACAAACATGAACACTGAAGCTTTCTTT. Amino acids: CASSGTNMNTEAFF. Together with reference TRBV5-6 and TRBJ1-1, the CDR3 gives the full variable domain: DAGVTQSPTHLIKTRGQQVTLRCSPKSGHDTVSWYQQALGQGPQFIFQYYEEEERQRGNFPDRFSGHQFPNYSSELNVNALLLGDSALYLCASSGTNMNTEAFFGQGTRLTVV.